The 3 T cell receptor beta chains below come from one sample, sequenced in a study of T cell repertoires in cytomegalovirus infection. TCRdb itself ran the reads through MiXCR, one entry per CDR3 protein. The profile shows around 260,000 distinct CDR3 sequences, roughly 10% of them singletons. Sequencing was done on a sample of PBMCs. These receptors all come from a human donor in good health (CMV status not recorded). Some clones in this sample may be carry-over from other donors' samples.

The rearrangement uses TRBV7-7 and TRBJ2-1, with D possibly called TRBD1 or TRBD2 (5 bases each). V was shortened by 1 base and J by 7 bases, with 11 bases between the two germline ends. Germline lookup yields CDR1 SSHAT and CDR2 FNYEAQ (reference sequence). The CDR3 extends over 14 amino acids. Written as DNA, the CDR3 is TGTGCCAGCAGCTTAGAAGAGGGGAGTAATGAGCAGTTCTTC. It specifies CASSLEEGSNEQFF. Drawing the rest from reference TRBV7-7 and TRBJ2-1, the complete variable domain is GAGVSQSPRYKVTKRGQDVTLRCDPISSHATLYWYQQALGQGPEFLTYFNYEAQPDKSGLPSDRFSAERPEGSISTLTIQRTEQRDSAMYRCASSLEEGSNEQFFGPGTRLTVL.

Ten or more counts support this clonotype. CDR3 sequence: CASSFSRTDGNTIYF. In DNA, the CDR3 is TGTGCCAGCAGCTTCTCAAGAACAGATGGAAACACCATATATTTT. J is TRBJ1-3 and V is TRBV7-2; D uncertain. Germline CDR1 and CDR2: SGHTA and FQGNSA. V lost 3 bases to trimming and J lost 3 bases, with 12 bases between them. This CDR3 contains 15 residues. Full variable domain (outside the CDR3, taken from reference TRBV7-2 and TRBJ1-3): GAGVSQSPSNKVTEKGKDVELRCDPISGHTALYWYRQSLGQGLEFLIYFQGNSAPDKSGLPSDRFSAERTGGSVSTLTIQRTQQEDSAVYLCASSFSRTDGNTIYFGEGSWLTVV.

This chain joins TRBV19 and TRBJ1-2; TRBD1 matches 8 bases. The germline V gene has CDR1 LNHDA and CDR2 SQIVND (reference sequence). The CDR3 is made up of 13 amino acids. The trim removed 1 base at V and 14 bases at J, leaving 9 bases unmatched. The CDR3, as DNA: TGTGCCAGTAGTATAGGCGGACAGGGAGGTAGAACCTTC. Translating gives CASSIGGQGGRTF.